The 27 T cell receptor beta chains below come from one sample, sequenced in a study of control samples from healthy donors and cancer patients. TCRdb's copy holds only in-frame clones and misses some; the assay was immunoSEQ multiplex PCR. The table includes 150,000 to 200,000 clones, around nine tenths detected once. The specimen was blood. The receptors come from a man in his thirties or forties in good health.

The rearrangement joins TRBV12-5 to TRBJ2-1, with 7 bases identical to TRBD2. V was pared by 0 bases and J by 4 bases, with 15 bases of the junction left unmatched. CDR1 LGHNT and CDR2 FRNRAP come from the germline V gene. CDR3 length: 19 amino acids. The chain's CDR3 is CASGLVRDGSLARYNEQFF. CDR3 nucleotide sequence: TGTGCTAGTGGTTTGGTAAGGGATGGGTCACTAGCGAGGTACAATGAGCAGTTCTTC.

The chain employs TRBV15 and TRBJ1-3, with D uncertain. Germline V gene lookup returns CDR1 LNHNV and CDR2 YYDKDF (reference sequence). Trimming took off 0 bases at V and 0 bases at J, with 9 bases between the two ends. The CDR3 spans 16 residues. In DNA form, the CDR3 reads TGTGCCACCAGCAGAGATTTATGGAGCTCTGGAAACACCATATATTTT. This codes for CATSRDLWSSGNTIYF.

The chain employs TRBV21-1 and TRBJ2-5; the table's D call, TRBD1, was not checked against the DNA. TRBV21-1 corresponds to a pseudogene. The CDR3 contains 16 residues. This chain's CDR3 is CASSSQTGGLLETQYF. The CDR3, as DNA: TGTGCCAGCAGCTCCCAGACAGGGGGGCTATTGGAGACCCAGTACTTC.

The CDR3: CASSPTGGGVHNEKLFF. The CDR3 DNA reads as TGTGCCAGCAGTCCAACCGGGGGCGGGGTCCATAATGAAAAACTGTTTTTT. The rearrangement links TRBV28 to TRBJ1-4, with D possibly matching TRBD1 (6 bases). Germline assignment: CDR1 MDHEN and CDR2 SYDVKM. The CDR3 is 17 residues long. The ends were cut back, 5 bases at V and 4 bases at J, with 20 bases in the middle.

V gene TRBV11-2 combines with J gene TRBJ1-3; possible D gene TRBD1, 5 bases. The CDR3 length is 15 residues. Germline CDR1 reads SGHAT; CDR2 reads FQNNGV. V lost 5 bases and J lost 4, with 15 bases in between. The CDR3 bases are TGTGCCAGCAGCCCCTCGGGACTGGGAGGAAACACCATATATTTT. Translation: CASSPSGLGGNTIYF.

This clone was counted once. The chain carries TRBV7-2 and TRBJ1-3; D not certain. V shed 5 bases and J shed 0 bases, with 14 bases lying between them. The CDR3 is 16 amino acids. Germline V gene sequence: CDR1 SGHTA, CDR2 FQGNSA. The CDR3 region is CASSPLGGDSGNTIYF. The DNA for the CDR3 is TGTGCCAGCAGCCCCCTCGGTGGTGACTCTGGAAACACCATATATTTT.

The chain uses TRBV19 and TRBJ2-3; TRBD2 matches at 8 bases. The CDR3 length is 17 residues. V lost 5 bases and J lost 5; bases outside the gene matches: 15. Germline V lookup: CDR1 LNHDA, CDR2 SQIVND (reference sequence). The CDR3 coding sequence is TGTGCCAGTAGTGGTGGGACTAGAAAGTTGTTTGTAGATACGCAGTATTTT. Protein product: CASSGGTRKLFVDTQYF.

The V and J genes are TRBV5-1 and TRBJ2-5, with D perhaps given as TRBD1 or TRBD2 (5 bases each). CDR3 length: 14 amino acids. Deletions cut 4 bases from V and 2 bases from J, with 12 bases between. Germline CDR1 is SGHRS and CDR2 is YFSETQ. In DNA, the CDR3 is TGCGCCAGCAGCCGGATGGGGGTACAAGAGACCCAGTACTTC. It is translated as CASSRMGVQETQYF.

The chain combines TRBV5-4 with TRBJ1-1; TRBD1 is a possible D gene (5 bases). This CDR3 is built from 15 residues. In germline, CDR1 is SGHNT, CDR2 YYREEE (reference sequence). The ends were cut back, 0 bases at V and 8 bases at J, with 17 bases in the middle. The CDR3 DNA reads as TGTGCCAGCAGCTTGGAACCCACAGGAGGTACCGAAGCTTTCTTT. It codes for CASSLEPTGGTEAFF.

This sequence joins TRBV7-9 and TRBJ1-3; 7 bases are a match to TRBD1. The CDR3 contains 15 residues. CDR1 and CDR2 from the germline V gene are SEHNR and FQNEAQ (reference sequence). The V and J ends lost 7 bases and 0 bases, in that order; junction bases with no gene match: 6. CDR3 in amino acids: CASTRDRVSGNTIYF. The DNA for the CDR3 is TGTGCCAGCACCCGAGACAGGGTCTCTGGAAACACCATATATTTT.

The chain recombines TRBV3-1 (or the pseudogene TRBV3-2) with TRBJ2-1; a weak D match, TRBD1 (6 bases). Germline V gene lookup returns CDR1 LGHDT and CDR2 YNNKEL (reference sequence). The ends were cut back, 4 bases at V and 7 bases at J, with 8 bases in the middle. CDR3 length: 12 amino acids. The CDR3 sequence is CASSPTGNEQFF. The CDR3 DNA reads TGTGCCAGCAGCCCTACAGGGAATGAGCAGTTCTTC.

V gene TRBV19 combines with J gene TRBJ2-3, with D perhaps TRBD2 (5 bases). Trimming removed 4 bases from V and 2 bases from J, with 16 bases in between. Germline CDR1 LNHDA, CDR2 SQIVND (reference sequence). The CDR3 runs to 16 residues. CDR3 DNA sequence: TGTGCCAGTAGTAAATCCCCGGCTAGCTCCACAGATACGCAGTATTTT. Protein sequence: CASSKSPASSTDTQYF.

The gene calls are TRBV19 and TRBJ1-4, with D perhaps TRBD1 (5 bases). Trimming cost V 4 bases and J 5 bases, with 20 bases left between them. The germline V gene has CDR1 LNHDA and CDR2 SQIVND (reference sequence). The CDR3 runs 17 residues. CDR3 sequence reads: CASSTSGQRSVNEKLFF. As DNA, the CDR3 is TGTGCCAGTAGTACTTCAGGACAACGTAGCGTCAATGAAAAACTGTTTTTT.

The rearrangement uses TRBV7-9 and TRBJ2-5; no clear D. Germline CDR1 reads SEHNR; CDR2 reads FQNEAQ (reference sequence). Trimming left V 7 bases short and J 4 bases short, with 7 bases between. This CDR3 is built from 11 residues. The CDR3 nucleotides read TGTGCCAGCACCGCGATAGAGACCCAGTACTTC. As protein: CASTAIETQYF.

V is TRBV7-9 and J is TRBJ2-2, with 8 bases matching TRBD2. J was trimmed by 5 bases and V by 4 bases; bases with no gene match: 15. The CDR3 extends over 18 amino acids. The germline V gene encodes CDR1 SEHNR and CDR2 FQNEAQ (reference sequence). CDR3 bases: TGTGCCAGCAGCTCGGGCGGGCGGGGGGTGAATTCGACCGGGGAGCTGTTTTTT. It yields the protein CASSSGGRGVNSTGELFF.

The V and J genes are TRBV30 and TRBJ2-3; perhaps TRBD1 as D (5 bases). CDR3 length equals 15 residues. The germline V gene encodes CDR1 GTSNPN and CDR2 SVGIG (reference sequence). Trimming shortened V by 1 base and J by 0 bases, and 11 bases separated the two germline ends. CDR3 region: CAWSDTGLSTDTQYF. The CDR3 DNA reads as TGTGCCTGGAGTGATACAGGTCTTAGCACAGATACGCAGTATTTT.

The chain joins TRBV24-1 to TRBJ2-1; D gene unclear. Germline CDR1 KGHDR, CDR2 SFDVKD. V gave up 4 bases and J gave up 6 bases, with 6 bases separating them. CDR3 length: 12 residues. The CDR3: CATSEGPNEQFF. The DNA for the CDR3 is TGTGCCACCAGTGAAGGACCCAATGAGCAGTTCTTC.

The table lists this clone with a few counts. J is TRBJ1-5 and V is TRBV10-3, with a weak D call TRBD1 (6 bases). Between the trimmed V and J ends, which lost 0 bases and 4 bases, there was a span of 16 bases. The CDR3 extends over 17 amino acids. Germline CDR1 and CDR2: ENHRY and SYGVKD. DNA of the CDR3: TGTGCCATCAGTGAGTCCAGGGTGGGGGCCCAAAATCAGCCCCAGCATTTT. The encoded protein is CAISESRVGAQNQPQHF.

The CDR3 region is CASIEDWEETQYF. In DNA form, the CDR3 reads TGTGCCAGCATCGAGGACTGGGAAGAGACCCAGTACTTC. The J gene is TRBJ2-5, the V gene TRBV6-5; TRBD2 might be the D (5 bases). The length of the CDR3 is 13 residues. V was shortened by 7 bases and J by 3 bases, with 12 bases between the two germline ends. Germline-derived CDR1 and CDR2 are MNHEY and SVGAGI.

In this sample, this clone turned up once. The gene calls are TRBV5-5 and TRBJ1-5; D perhaps matches TRBD1 (6 bases). Germline V gene data show CDR1 as SGHKS and CDR2 as YYEKEE (reference sequence). The V and J ends lost 5 bases and 1 base respectively, with 13 bases between them. The CDR3 has 15 amino acids. This chain's CDR3 is CASSQTGRSNQPQHF. CDR3 DNA sequence: TGTGCCAGCAGTCAGACAGGTAGGAGCAATCAGCCCCAGCATTTT. The complete variable domain, with remaining parts taken from reference TRBV5-5 and TRBJ1-5, reads DAGVTQSPTHLIKTRGQQVTLRCSPISGHKSVSWYQQVLGQGPQFIFQYYEKEERGRGNFPDRFSARQFPNYSSELNVNALLLGDSALYLCASSQTGRSNQPQHFGDGTRLSIL.

J is TRBJ1-5 and V is TRBV6-6; D gene ambiguous. This CDR3 comprises 11 residues. Germline values: CDR1 MNHNY, CDR2 SVGAGI (reference sequence). The ends were cut back, 5 bases at V and 9 bases at J, with 8 bases in the middle. The CDR3 protein is CASSAPGPQHF. CDR3 sequence (DNA): TGTGCCAGCAGTGCGCCGGGGCCCCAGCATTTT.

This chain uses TRBV4-2 with TRBJ1-3; tentative D call: TRBD1 (5 bases). Germline loops: CDR1 LGHNA, CDR2 YNFKEQ. V lost 0 bases to trimming and J lost 1 base, with 10 bases between them. The CDR3 is 16 amino acids. Written as DNA, the CDR3 is TGTGCCAGCAGCCAAGAAGGGGAAGGATCTGGAAACACCATATATTTT. Protein: CASSQEGEGSGNTIYF.

This clone was observed once. V is TRBV11-1 and J is TRBJ2-2, with D possibly being TRBD2 (6 bases). Germline V gene data show CDR1 as SGHAT and CDR2 as FQDESV (reference sequence). The CDR3 is 14 amino acids. V lost 5 bases and J 7 bases, leaving 14 bases between the germline ends. The CDR3 DNA sequence: TGTGCCAGCAGCCCCCCGGAGGGGATCGGGGAGCTGTTTTTT. Amino acid sequence: CASSPPEGIGELFF.

This chain connects TRBV28 to TRBJ1-5, with D uncertain. In germline, CDR1 is MDHEN, CDR2 SYDVKM. The CDR3 has 13 residues. Trimming took 4 bases from V and 5 from J, leaving 9 bases between them. CDR3 loop: CASSSKGYQPQHF. The CDR3 DNA reads TGTGCCAGCAGTTCTAAGGGCTATCAGCCCCAGCATTTT.

The V call is TRBV23-1, the J call TRBJ2-1; TRBD1 agrees at 7 bases. TRBV23-1 falls under the ORF class, with uncertain function. This CDR3 has 15 amino acids. The junction had 7 bases not matched to a gene; V was cut back by 6 bases and J by 2 bases. The chain's CDR3 is CASSQDREAYNEQFF. As DNA, the CDR3 is TGCGCCAGCAGCCAAGACAGGGAAGCCTACAATGAGCAGTTCTTC.

This chain joins TRBV3-1 (or the pseudogene TRBV3-2) and TRBJ2-1; D assignment may be TRBD1 or TRBD2 (5 bases each). The V end was cut by 0 bases, the J end by 10 bases, with 16 bases between. The CDR3 consists of 15 residues. Germline CDR1 reads LGHDT; CDR2 reads YNNKEL (reference sequence). CDR3 protein: CASSQDPGSASEQFF. The DNA of the CDR3 is TGTGCCAGCAGCCAAGATCCAGGGAGCGCATCGGAGCAGTTCTTC.

The chain has TRBV5-4 and TRBJ2-5; maybe TRBD2 (5 bases). The germline V gene has CDR1 SGHNT and CDR2 YYREEE (reference sequence). V was pared by 4 bases and J by 2 bases, with 15 bases between. This CDR3 comprises 15 residues. CDR3 protein: CASSPTLTNQETQYF. CDR3 sequence (DNA): TGTGCCAGCAGCCCTACCCTGACTAATCAAGAGACCCAGTACTTC. Full variable domain (rest looked up from reference TRBV5-4 and TRBJ2-5): ETGVTQSPTHLIKTRGQQVTLRCSSQSGHNTVSWYQQALGQGPQFIFQYYREEENGRGNFPPRFSGLQFPNYSSELNVNALELDDSALYLCASSPTLTNQETQYFGPGTRLLVL.